This TCR beta chain was sequenced in a study of blood T cell repertoires in COVID-19. Across the whole study: PBMCs, B-cell-depleted T cells, or T cells were the source of the cDNA or gDNA that made up the material.

Each participant's cohort was designated according to participant-reported clinical history. The CDR3 is 15 residues long. Trimming at V came to 6 bases and at J to 6 bases, leaving 8 bases not matched to a gene. Germline V CDR1 and CDR2: KGHDR, SFDVKD. Profiled with immunoSEQ multiplex PCR; TCRdb holds only in-frame clones, not every one. The sample contains some 300,000 clones, about 90% of which appear only once. The rearrangement joins TRBV24-1 to TRBJ1-5; 9 positions match TRBD1. The sequence derives from a woman under 30 with acute COVID-19. The material sequenced was PBMCs or T cells enriched from blood (not recorded which). The CDR3 nucleotides read TGTGCCACCAGTTCCGGGACAGGGTCGGTTCAGCCCCAGCATTTT. Encoded protein: CATSSGTGSVQPQHF.